The entry below gives a single TCR beta chain sequence along with its context. An amount of RNA that ranged from 0.5 to 1 ug was reverse transcribed with random hexamers. immunoSEQ multiplex PCR amplified TCR beta CDR3 across 54 Vbeta, 13 Jbeta. TCRdb used MiXCR to reprocess the immunoSEQ multiplex PCR reads, holding one entry per CDR3 protein. The sample carries under 200,000 distinct CDR3 sequences, 85% to 95% recorded once. These data belong to a study of CD8 T cells in Susac syndrome. TEMRA cells underwent FACS enrichment and CD8+ and CD4+ T cells underwent negative isolation. Trimming stripped 7 bases from V and 5 bases from J, with 12 bases between. The CDR3 runs 13 residues. Germline V CDR1 and CDR2: SQVTM, ANQGSEA.

This chain connects TRBV29-1 to TRBJ1-6; D is undetermined. The sequence came from a human donor in good health. Sample: CD4+ T cells from PBMCs. This chain's CDR3 is CSAQSTNNSPLHF. CDR3 sequence (DNA): TGCAGCGCCCAAAGCACTAATAATTCACCCCTCCACTTT.